The TCR beta chain described here comes from a study of long-term antiretroviral therapy in people with HIV. The run of the v3.0 immunoSEQ assay was at survey level. Repertoires were generated with immunoSEQ multiplex PCR, while TCRdb's copy carries only in-frame clones and drops some. The table lists some 22,000 clones, approximately 81% of them singletons. The CDR3 covers 17 residues. V gave up 0 bases and J gave up 0 bases; unmatched junction bases: 8. Germline CDR1 is GTSNPN and CDR2 is SVGIG (reference sequence). Note on this clone: Its target is not known.

Sampling of each donor yielded at least one pre-ART PBMC sample and at least two post-ART PBMC samples. General study results and limits: Sampling of blood ran from the mid-2000s to the late 2010s, and older ART regimens were possibly in use. HIV repertoires covered narrower CDR3 length ranges than controls did.

The chain joins TRBV30 to TRBJ1-5; 7 bases are a match to TRBD1. The source of this sequence is a man between 45 and 60 years old with HIV. The sample here was unsorted PBMCs, taken at the start of antiretroviral therapy. The CDR3 bases are TGTGCCTGGAGTGTACTGGGGACAGCCTATAGCAATCAGCCCCAGCATTTT. Translating gives CAWSVLGTAYSNQPQHF.